One sample yielded the 20 T cell receptor beta chains listed below, sequenced in a study of blood T cell repertoires in COVID-19. The repertoire was sequenced with immunoSEQ multiplex PCR; TCRdb's copy has only in-frame clones and lacks some. The sample comprises over 100,000 clones, around nine tenths of which are singletons, and almost 4.5% rests with the top ten. Material: peripheral blood. Receptors were obtained from a man in his forties with acute or convalescent COVID-19.

The CDR3 here is CAWSVELQGSGYTF. The CDR3 bases are TGTGCCTGGAGTGTAGAGTTACAGGGTAGTGGCTACACCTTC. The gene calls are TRBV30 and TRBJ1-2; D is possibly TRBD1 (6 bases). V was shortened by 0 bases and J by 7 bases, with 15 bases between the two germline ends. CDR3 size: 14 residues. Germline V gene lookup returns CDR1 GTSNPN and CDR2 SVGIG (reference sequence).

This chain links TRBV23-1 with TRBJ1-1, with a weak D call TRBD1 (6 bases). Being an ORF, TRBV23-1 has a function that is uncertain. Trimming stripped 8 bases from V and 5 bases from J, with 24 bases between. The CDR3 has 16 amino acids. CDR3 loop: CASGNRGHGRGTEAFF. The CDR3 DNA reads as TGCGCCAGCGGGAATCGGGGACATGGAAGAGGAACTGAAGCTTTCTTT.

The chain couples TRBV6-2 or TRBV6-3 to TRBJ1-5, with 9 bases matching TRBD1. Germline CDR1 is MNHEY and CDR2 is SVGEGT. V trimming: 6 bases; J trimming: 7 bases; junction bases outside the gene matches: 10. This CDR3 is built from 15 residues. The CDR3 here is CASSLEQGAGQPQHF. CDR3 DNA sequence: TGTGCCAGCAGCCTTGAACAGGGGGCGGGCCAGCCCCAGCATTTT.

The chain recombines TRBV3-1 (or the pseudogene TRBV3-2) with TRBJ2-7; TRBD1 agrees at 10 bases. The trim removed 4 bases at V and 6 bases at J, leaving 15 bases unmatched. Per the germline V gene, CDR1 is LGHDT and CDR2 is YNNKEL (reference sequence). The CDR3 spans 17 residues. The CDR3 DNA is TGTGCCAGCAGCCGATCCCACCCCGGGACAGGGGTAACCGAGCAGTACTTC. This codes for CASSRSHPGTGVTEQYF.

The chain uses TRBV24-1 and TRBJ1-1; D remains ambiguous. Between the trimmed V and J ends, which lost 3 bases and 11 bases, there was a span of 12 bases. Per germline, CDR1 KGHDR and CDR2 SFDVKD. This CDR3 has 12 amino acids. In nucleotides, the CDR3 is TGTGCCACCAGTGATACGGACTTGCGGGCTTTCTTT. Protein product: CATSDTDLRAFF.

V usage is TRBV29-1 and J usage is TRBJ2-5, with a possible D match to TRBD2 (5 bases). The CDR3 extends over 15 amino acids. From germline, CDR1 is SQVTM and CDR2 ANQGSEA. V lost 4 bases to trimming and J lost 2 bases, with 17 bases between them. The CDR3 DNA sequence: TGCAGCGTTGGAGCGGTTTGGGCACCACAAGAGACCCAGTACTTC. This translates into CSVGAVWAPQETQYF. The entire variable domain, with the rest obtained from reference TRBV29-1 and TRBJ2-5, is as follows: SAVISQKPSRDICQRGTSLTIQCQVDSQVTMMFWYRQQPGQSLTLIATANQGSEATYESGFVIDKFPISRPNLTFSTLTVSNMSPEDSSIYLCSVGAVWAPQETQYFGPGTRLLVL.

The J gene is TRBJ2-3, the V gene TRBV21-1; TRBD2 is the table's D call and was not checked against the DNA. TRBV21-1 is noted as a pseudogene. The length of the CDR3 is 14 residues. This CDR3 is CAIHSGGSPDTQYF. The CDR3 bases are TGTGCCATTCACTCGGGGGGCTCCCCAGATACGCAGTATTTT.

This clone showed up just a few times. V usage is TRBV25-1 and J usage is TRBJ2-3, with D unresolved. Germline V gene sequence: CDR1 MGHDK, CDR2 SYGVNS. The ends were cut back, 3 bases at V and 6 bases at J, with 10 bases in the middle. This CDR3 spans 13 amino acids. This CDR3 is CASSDPLSDTQYF. The CDR3, as DNA: TGTGCCAGCAGTGATCCTCTATCCGATACGCAGTATTTT.

This chain uses TRBV29-1 with TRBJ2-2; D gene ambiguous. Trimming stripped 5 bases from V and 5 bases from J, with 3 bases between. Germline CDR1 SQVTM, CDR2 ANQGSEA. The CDR3 contains 10 residues. The CDR3 reads CSVLTGELFF. The CDR3 DNA reads TGCAGCGTTCTTACCGGGGAGCTGTTTTTT.

This chain connects TRBV4-1 to TRBJ1-1, with 7 bases lining up with TRBD1. V shed 4 bases, J shed 6 bases, and the junction held 17 bases outside the gene matches. The CDR3 has 17 residues. The germline V gene encodes CDR1 MGHRA and CDR2 YSYEKL. The CDR3 sequence: CASSRLTGSAPGAEAFF. CDR3 nucleotides: TGCGCCAGCAGCCGGCTGACAGGGTCCGCCCCCGGGGCTGAAGCTTTCTTT.

This clone is a singleton in its sample. The chain employs TRBV19 and TRBJ1-5, with D uncertain. CDR1 is LNHDA, CDR2 SQIVND, per germline (reference sequence). Trimming took off 0 bases at V and 12 bases at J, with 6 bases between the two ends. CDR3 size: 11 residues. CDR3 nucleotides: TGTGCCAGTAGTATAGAAGGGAGCCAGCATTTT. Its protein product is CASSIEGSQHF.

V and J are TRBV4-2 and TRBJ2-7; weak D call: TRBD1 (6 bases). V was shortened by 1 base and J by 6 bases, with 19 bases between the two germline ends. The CDR3 is 16 residues long. The germline CDR1 and CDR2 sequences are LGHNA and YNFKEQ. CDR3 region: CASSQVSGRGFIEQYF. DNA for the CDR3: TGTGCCAGCAGCCAAGTATCGGGTAGGGGGTTTATCGAGCAGTACTTC.

J is TRBJ2-1 and V is TRBV11-2, with D possibly TRBD1 on 6 matching bases. Germline V gene lookup returns CDR1 SGHAT and CDR2 FQNNGV. The ends were cut back, 3 bases at V and 5 bases at J, with 20 bases in the middle. The CDR3 loop spans 17 amino acids. The CDR3 spells CASSLFPVDRSHNEQFF. The CDR3 DNA is TGTGCCAGCAGCTTGTTTCCCGTCGACAGGAGTCACAATGAGCAGTTCTTC.

The chain uses TRBV6-5 and TRBJ1-2; D perhaps matches TRBD1 (5 bases). Germline V lookup: CDR1 MNHEY, CDR2 SVGAGI. The length of the CDR3 is 14 residues. Trimming removed 7 bases at V and 6 bases at J, with 18 bases between. The CDR3 is CASTTLGAGDGYTF. The CDR3 nucleotides are TGTGCCAGCACCACGTTAGGGGCGGGGGATGGCTACACCTTC.

The CDR3 DNA is TGTGCCAGCTCACCTTCGACTCAGTACAATGAGCAGTTCTTC. It codes for CASSPSTQYNEQFF. V and J are TRBV18 and TRBJ2-1; D remains ambiguous. Per germline, CDR1 KGHSH and CDR2 LQKENI. Trimming removed 3 bases at V and 4 bases at J, with 10 bases between. This CDR3 is built from 14 residues.

The genes are TRBV5-1 and TRBJ2-5; 7 nucleotides match TRBD2. The germline V gene encodes CDR1 SGHRS and CDR2 YFSETQ. CDR3 length equals 15 residues. Losses at the gene ends were 3 bases for V and 4 bases for J; bases not matched to a gene: 9. CDR3 sequence: CASSSAAGSAETQYF. DNA for the CDR3: TGCGCCAGCAGCTCCGCAGCGGGGTCGGCAGAGACCCAGTACTTC.

The chain has TRBV6-5 and TRBJ1-2; the D is unclear. The ends were cut back, 7 bases at V and 4 bases at J, with 10 bases in the middle. This CDR3 has 12 amino acids. Germline-derived CDR1 and CDR2 are MNHEY and SVGAGI. This CDR3 reads CASTLNGYGYTF. In DNA, the CDR3 is TGTGCCAGCACTTTAAACGGCTATGGCTACACCTTC.

The V call is TRBV5-6, the J call TRBJ2-2; TRBD1 matches at 9 bases. The CDR3 runs to 15 residues. V gave up 5 bases and J gave up 7 bases; unmatched junction bases: 9. The germline V gene has CDR1 SGHDT and CDR2 YYEEEE. CDR3 nucleotide sequence: TGTGCCAGCAGGACCGGGACAGGGTTTTACGGGGAGCTGTTTTTT. Amino acid sequence: CASRTGTGFYGELFF.

This clone was seen only once. This chain uses TRBV5-4 with TRBJ1-1; D is undetermined. The CDR3 extends over 14 amino acids. CDR1 is SGHNT and CDR2 is YYREEE in the germline V gene (reference sequence). Trimming took off 5 bases at V and 0 bases at J, with 11 bases between the two ends. CDR3 loop: CASSPQSLNTEAFF. The CDR3 DNA reads as TGTGCCAGCAGTCCCCAGTCGTTGAACACTGAAGCTTTCTTT.

This chain uses TRBV6-2 or TRBV6-3 with TRBJ2-7; TRBD2 agrees at 10 bases. The length of the CDR3 is 15 residues. CDR1 is MNHEY, CDR2 SVGEGT, per germline. J gave up 6 bases and V 5 bases, and 10 bases lay outside the gene matches. The CDR3 protein is CASSTVLAGVTEQYF. The DNA of the CDR3 is TGTGCCAGCAGTACCGTCCTAGCGGGAGTAACCGAGCAGTACTTC.